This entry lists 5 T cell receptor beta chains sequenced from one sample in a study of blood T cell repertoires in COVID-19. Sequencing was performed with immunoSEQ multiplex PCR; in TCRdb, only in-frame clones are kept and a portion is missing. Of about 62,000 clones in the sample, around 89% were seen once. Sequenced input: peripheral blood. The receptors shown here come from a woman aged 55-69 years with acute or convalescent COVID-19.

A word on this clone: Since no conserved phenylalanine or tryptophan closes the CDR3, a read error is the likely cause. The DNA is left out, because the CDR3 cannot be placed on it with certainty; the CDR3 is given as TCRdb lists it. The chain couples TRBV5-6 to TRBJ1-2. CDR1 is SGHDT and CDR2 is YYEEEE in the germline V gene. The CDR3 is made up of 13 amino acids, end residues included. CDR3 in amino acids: CASSYEGRGAPTA.

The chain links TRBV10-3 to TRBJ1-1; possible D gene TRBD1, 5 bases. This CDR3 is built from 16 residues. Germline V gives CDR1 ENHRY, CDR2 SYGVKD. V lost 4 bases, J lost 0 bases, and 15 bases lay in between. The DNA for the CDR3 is TGTGCCATCAGTGTTGGGCCAGGACACATGAACACTGAAGCTTTCTTT. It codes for CAISVGPGHMNTEAFF.

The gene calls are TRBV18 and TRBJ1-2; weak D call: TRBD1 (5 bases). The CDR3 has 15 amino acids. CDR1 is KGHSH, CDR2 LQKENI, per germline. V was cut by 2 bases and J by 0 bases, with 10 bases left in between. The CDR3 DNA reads TGTGCCAGCTCACCAGGGGCCCTGGCTAACTATGGCTACACCTTC. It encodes CASSPGALANYGYTF.

The CDR3 DNA sequence: TGCGCCAGCAGCCCAGACGCATCCGGGGGGGTGGTAGATACGCAGTATTTT. This codes for CASSPDASGGVVDTQYF. The J gene is TRBJ2-3, the V gene TRBV4-1; 8 nucleotides line up with TRBD2. This CDR3 contains 17 residues. CDR1 and CDR2 from the germline V gene are MGHRA and YSYEKL. Trimming removed 4 bases from V and 5 bases from J; junction bases left unmatched: 14.

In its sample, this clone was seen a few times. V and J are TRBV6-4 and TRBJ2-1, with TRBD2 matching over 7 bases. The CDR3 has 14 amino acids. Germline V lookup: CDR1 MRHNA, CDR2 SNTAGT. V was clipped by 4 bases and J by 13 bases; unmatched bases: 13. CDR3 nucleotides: TGTGCCAGCAGTGCCGGTCCCGGGACTACACATCAGTTCTTC. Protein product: CASSAGPGTTHQFF.